This TCR beta chain is from a study of cytomegalovirus exposure and HLA in healthy donors. The study's findings and limits: With later analysis, a missense DCLRE1C variant became linked to TCR beta V- and J-gene trimming.

The CDR3 is 15 amino acids. V shed 3 bases and J 3 bases; nucleotides not matched to a gene: 5. In germline, CDR1 is LNHDA, CDR2 SQIVND (reference sequence). To note about this clone: The target antigen is unknown.

PCR used 60 Vbeta primers and 13 Jbeta primers. Assay: immunoSEQ multiplex PCR; the TCRdb copy retains only in-frame clones and omits some. The sample contains over 150,000 clones, roughly 70% of which appear only once. Sample: PBMCs. The receptor comes from a woman aged 25 to 45 in good health and CMV-seronegative. J is TRBJ1-1 and V is TRBV19; 9 bases match TRBD1. As DNA, the CDR3 is TGTGCCAGTAGTATCGGGGGGACAGGGTACACTGAAGCTTTCTTT. This sequence encodes CASSIGGTGYTEAFF.